This T cell receptor (beta chain) emerged from a study of blood T cells in healthy people across ages. V dropped 3 bases and J dropped 4 bases, with 9 bases sitting between them. This CDR3 has 13 amino acids. The use of a sample-barcoded 5' primer and a J-beta primer mix characterized a second PCR of about 7 to 12 cycles. TCRdb processed the 5' RACE reads anew with MiXCR; each CDR3 protein has one entry. The sample holds around 800,000 distinct CDR3 sequences, around half seen once. Sequencing was carried out using blood. This receptor was identified in a man older than 75 in good health. The V call is TRBV12-3 or TRBV12-4, the J call TRBJ1-1, with D uncertain. CDR3 in amino acids: CASSFRVSTEAFF. As DNA, the CDR3 is TGTGCCAGCAGTTTCCGGGTATCCACTGAAGCTTTCTTT.